One and the same sample provided the 25 T cell receptor beta chains below, sequenced in a study of regulatory dendritic cells for organ transplantation. The assay was immunoSEQ multiplex PCR, and TCRdb's table has in-frame clones only and misses some. The sample shows approximately 29,000 clones, about four fifths of them seen only once. The sequenced sample consisted of naive CD4+ T cells from blood. The subset denotes: CD45RA+ naive T cells. These receptor sequences come from a human donor in good health.

V and J are TRBV28 and TRBJ1-3; 7 nucleotides line up with TRBD1. Germline CDR1 reads MDHEN; CDR2 reads SYDVKM. The CDR3 totals 17 residues. V was pared by 3 bases and J by 5 bases, with 13 bases of the junction left unmatched. The DNA for the CDR3 is TGTGCCAGCAGTTTCTCCGTTCGGGACAGCCAAAGAAACACCATATATTTT. Translated: CASSFSVRDSQRNTIYF.

This chain joins TRBV5-1 and TRBJ2-3, with unresolved D. The CDR3 has 15 residues. Germline V gene data show CDR1 as SGHRS and CDR2 as YFSETQ. V lost 0 bases and J 2 bases, leaving 10 bases between the germline ends. CDR3 residues: CASSLAELNTDTQYF. The DNA for the CDR3 is TGCGCCAGCAGCTTGGCGGAACTAAACACAGATACGCAGTATTTT.

The sample holds a few counts of this clone. J is TRBJ1-5 and V is TRBV7-8; TRBD1 might be the D (6 bases). Germline CDR1 reads SGHVS; CDR2 reads FQNEAQ. V was cut by 6 bases and J by 2 bases, with 11 bases left in between. There are 14 residues in the CDR3. CDR3: CASSRNRGNQPQHF. For the CDR3, the DNA is TGTGCCAGCAGTCGTAACAGGGGCAATCAGCCCCAGCATTTT.

The J gene is TRBJ2-2, the V gene TRBV5-4; no firm D call. The CDR3 contains 14 residues. Germline loops: CDR1 SGHNT, CDR2 YYREEE (reference sequence). The V gene lost 1 base and the J gene lost 4 bases, with 8 bases spanning the gap. CDR3 DNA: TGTGCCAGCAGCTTGAAGGCAGGCACCGGGGAGCTGTTTTTT. This gives the protein CASSLKAGTGELFF.

This rearrangement joins TRBV5-1 to TRBJ2-1; the D is unclear. Trimming removed 0 bases at V and 6 bases at J, with 7 bases between. The length of the CDR3 is 13 residues. Germline-derived CDR1 and CDR2 are SGHRS and YFSETQ. CDR3 amino acids: CASSLEQINEQFF. DNA for the CDR3: TGCGCCAGCAGCTTGGAACAAATCAATGAGCAGTTCTTC.

The rearrangement joins TRBV7-2 to TRBJ2-3; D perhaps matches TRBD1 (6 bases). V lost 4 bases and J 5 bases, leaving 13 bases between the germline ends. From germline, CDR1 is SGHTA and CDR2 FQGNSA. The CDR3 loop spans 14 amino acids. CDR3 DNA: TGTGCCAGCAGCTCCCTGGGACATATAGATACGCAGTATTTT. This gives the protein CASSSLGHIDTQYF.

The chain uses TRBV5-4 and TRBJ1-1; D is perhaps TRBD1 (6 bases). Germline V CDR1 and CDR2: SGHNT, YYREEE (reference sequence). The CDR3 sequence is 14 residues long. The V end lost 0 bases, the J end lost 1 base, and 7 bases lay between the germline ends. The CDR3 protein is CASSLEQGNTEAFF. DNA for the CDR3: TGTGCCAGCAGCTTGGAACAGGGGAACACTGAAGCTTTCTTT.

This chain uses TRBV6-5 with TRBJ2-3, with D perhaps TRBD2 (5 bases). The germline V gene has CDR1 MNHEY and CDR2 SVGAGI. CDR3 length equals 15 residues. Between the trimmed V and J ends, which lost 3 bases and 8 bases, there was a span of 18 bases. CDR3 sequence reads: CASSYIPGNVGTQYF. CDR3 nucleotides: TGTGCCAGCAGTTATATTCCCGGGAACGTAGGTACGCAGTATTTT.

This clone was counted a few times. The chain couples TRBV2 to TRBJ1-6; unclear D gene. This CDR3 region has 15 residues. V was pared by 3 bases and J by 3 bases, with 9 bases between. The V gene's germline CDR1 is SNHLY and CDR2 FYNNEI. The CDR3 DNA is TGTGCCAGCAGTGAGAGGCAACTCTATAATTCACCCCTCCACTTT. Protein product: CASSERQLYNSPLHF.

The J gene is TRBJ2-7, the V gene TRBV5-4; TRBD1 matches at 7 bases. The CDR3 runs 15 residues. CDR1 is SGHNT and CDR2 is YYREEE in the germline V gene (reference sequence). J was trimmed by 1 base and V by 5 bases; bases with no gene match: 9. CDR3 sequence (DNA): TGTGCCAGCAGGGCTGGGACAGCCTCATCCTACGAGCAGTACTTC. It is translated as CASRAGTASSYEQYF.

This clone showed up just a few times. The chain employs TRBV7-3 and TRBJ1-1; no reliable D call. V lost 5 bases and J 0 bases, leaving 7 bases between the germline ends. Germline V CDR1 and CDR2: SGHTA, FQGTGA. This CDR3 comprises 13 residues. The CDR3 coding sequence is TGTGCCAGCAGCGCTACGGTGAACACTGAAGCTTTCTTT. This codes for CASSATVNTEAFF.

The rearrangement links TRBV6-5 to TRBJ2-7; 9 bases agree with TRBD1. CDR1 is MNHEY and CDR2 is SVGAGI in the germline V gene. V shed 0 bases and J 2 bases; nucleotides not matched to a gene: 5. This CDR3 region has 16 residues. CDR3 amino acids: CASSYSGTGPTYEQYF. The CDR3 coding sequence is TGTGCCAGCAGTTACTCGGGGACAGGGCCTACCTACGAGCAGTACTTC.

The chain carries TRBV7-2 and TRBJ1-2, with TRBD1 matching 7 bases. V trimming: 5 bases; J trimming: 4 bases; junction bases outside the gene matches: 10. This CDR3 is 15 amino acids long. The germline V gene has CDR1 SGHTA and CDR2 FQGNSA. Here the CDR3 reads CASSPGTAGSYGYTF. The CDR3 nucleotides are TGTGCCAGCAGCCCGGGGACAGCCGGCTCCTATGGCTACACCTTC.

The V call is TRBV5-6, the J call TRBJ2-7; D unclear. This CDR3 is built from 12 residues. The V end lost 7 bases, the J end lost 4 bases, and 12 bases lay between the germline ends. CDR1 SGHDT and CDR2 YYEEEE come from the germline V gene. This CDR3 reads CASSTGMYEQYF. For the CDR3, the DNA is TGTGCCAGCTCCACGGGTATGTACGAGCAGTACTTC.

This clone was recorded once. V is TRBV5-4 and J is TRBJ2-7; 12 bases match TRBD2. Trimming cost V 4 bases and J 6 bases; bases outside gene matches: 11. This CDR3 has 16 residues. CDR1 and CDR2 (germline): SGHNT, YYREEE (reference sequence). In DNA, the CDR3 is TGTGCCAGCAGCAGGACGACTAGCGGGGGTTTGGGCGAGCAGTACTTC. Translated, it gives CASSRTTSGGLGEQYF.

The chain has TRBV5-1 and TRBJ1-1; D uncertain. There are 13 residues in the CDR3. The germline V gene has CDR1 SGHRS and CDR2 YFSETQ. V lost 0 bases and J lost 3, with 6 bases in between. CDR3 coding DNA: TGCGCCAGCAGCTTGGTGGAGGACACTGAAGCTTTCTTT. Its translation: CASSLVEDTEAFF.

The CDR3 loop is CSVDQGNEQFF. The DNA of the CDR3 is TGCAGCGTTGATCAGGGAAATGAGCAGTTCTTC. This rearrangement joins TRBV29-1 to TRBJ2-1, with D possibly TRBD1 on 5 matching bases. CDR1 and CDR2 (germline): SQVTM, ANQGSEA. V lost 3 bases, J lost 7 bases, and 7 bases lay in between. The CDR3 extends over 11 amino acids.

This clone was seen a handful of times. The genes are TRBV4-2 and TRBJ2-5; 7 bases align to TRBD2. With 4 bases clipped from V and 1 base from J, the junction kept 9 bases outside the gene matches. The CDR3 is 16 amino acids. CDR1 LGHNA and CDR2 YNFKEQ come from the germline V gene. CDR3 protein: CASSPQGGGSQETQYF. The CDR3 coding sequence is TGTGCCAGCAGCCCCCAGGGCGGGGGATCCCAAGAGACCCAGTACTTC.

In this sample, this clone turned up once. The chain links TRBV6-1 to TRBJ2-5; possible D gene TRBD1, 5 bases. V was clipped by 2 bases and J by 2 bases, with 9 bases between them. This CDR3 comprises 14 residues. CDR1 is MNHNS, CDR2 SASEGT, per germline. CDR3 amino acids: CASSELYRQETQYF. The CDR3, as DNA: TGTGCCAGCAGTGAATTGTACAGGCAAGAGACCCAGTACTTC.

This clone showed up just once. CDR3 amino acids: CASSIAGFGSGNTIYF. The CDR3 DNA follows: TGTGCCAGTAGTATTGCGGGGTTTGGCTCTGGAAACACCATATATTTT. This chain connects TRBV19 to TRBJ1-3, with no clear D. This CDR3 spans 16 amino acids. The germline gives CDR1 LNHDA, CDR2 SQIVND (reference sequence). Trimming cost V 3 bases and J 0 bases, with 12 bases left between them.

The chain employs TRBV5-4 and TRBJ1-4, with D unresolved. Germline CDR1 reads SGHNT; CDR2 reads YYREEE (reference sequence). Deletions cut 2 bases from V and 4 bases from J, with 6 bases between. There are 13 residues in the CDR3. The CDR3 DNA reads as TGTGCCAGCAGCTTAGGAGGTAATGAAAAACTGTTTTTT. Translating gives CASSLGGNEKLFF.

This chain connects TRBV7-9 to TRBJ1-1, with 9 nucleotides matching TRBD1. This CDR3 region has 15 residues. Germline V CDR1 and CDR2: SEHNR, FQNEAQ (reference sequence). The J segment lost 4 bases and the V segment lost 4 bases, leaving 7 bases of the junction unmatched. The CDR3 DNA reads TGTGCCAGCAGCTCCGGGACAGGGAGGGCCACTGAAGCTTTCTTT. Protein sequence: CASSSGTGRATEAFF.

The chain joins TRBV5-1 to TRBJ2-1; D gene ambiguous. The CDR3 sequence is 13 residues long. Trimming removed 7 bases at V and 7 bases at J, with 15 bases between. CDR1 and CDR2 from the germline V gene are SGHRS and YFSETQ. The CDR3 sequence: CASSSLSGNEQFF. The CDR3 coding sequence is TGCGCCAGCTCCTCCCTCTCCGGGAATGAGCAGTTCTTC.

The J gene is TRBJ1-6, the V gene TRBV6-5; TRBD1 is a possible D gene (6 bases). This CDR3 comprises 15 residues. V was shortened by 2 bases and J by 10 bases, with 15 bases between the two germline ends. The V gene's germline CDR1 is MNHEY and CDR2 SVGAGI. CDR3 DNA: TGTGCCAGCAGTTACGGGGGGGGGCTTGGGTCACCCCTCCACTTT. Encoded protein: CASSYGGGLGSPLHF.

The gene calls are TRBV6-5 and TRBJ1-5; a weak D match, TRBD1 (5 bases). Trimming removed 0 bases from V and 6 bases from J, with 6 bases in between. From germline, CDR1 is MNHEY and CDR2 SVGAGI. This CDR3 region has 13 residues. The CDR3 DNA reads as TGTGCCAGCAGTTACTCAAGGGGTCAGCCCCAGCATTTT. Protein: CASSYSRGQPQHF.